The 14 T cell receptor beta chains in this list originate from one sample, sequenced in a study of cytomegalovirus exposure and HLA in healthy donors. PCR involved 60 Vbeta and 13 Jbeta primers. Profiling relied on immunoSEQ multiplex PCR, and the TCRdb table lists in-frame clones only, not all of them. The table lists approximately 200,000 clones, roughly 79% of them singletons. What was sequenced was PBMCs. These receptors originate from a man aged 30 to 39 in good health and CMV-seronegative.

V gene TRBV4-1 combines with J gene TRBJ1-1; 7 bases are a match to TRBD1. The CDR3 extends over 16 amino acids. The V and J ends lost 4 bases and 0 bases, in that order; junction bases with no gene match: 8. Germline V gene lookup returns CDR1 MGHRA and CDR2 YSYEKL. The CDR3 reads CASSPRDSSMNTEAFF. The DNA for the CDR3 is TGCGCCAGCAGCCCTCGGGACAGTTCAATGAACACTGAAGCTTTCTTT.

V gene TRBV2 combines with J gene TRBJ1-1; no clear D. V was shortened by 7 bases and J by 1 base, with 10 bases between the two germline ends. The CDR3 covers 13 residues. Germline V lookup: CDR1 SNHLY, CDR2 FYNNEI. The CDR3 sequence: CASKDTENTEAFF. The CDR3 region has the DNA TGTGCCAGCAAAGACACGGAGAACACTGAAGCTTTCTTT. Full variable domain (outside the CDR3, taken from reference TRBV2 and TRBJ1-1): EPEVTQTPSHQVTQMGQEVILRCVPISNHLYFYWYRQILGQKVEFLVSFYNNEISEKSEIFDDQFSVERPDGSNFTLKIRSTKLEDSAMYFCASKDTENTEAFFGQGTRLTVV.

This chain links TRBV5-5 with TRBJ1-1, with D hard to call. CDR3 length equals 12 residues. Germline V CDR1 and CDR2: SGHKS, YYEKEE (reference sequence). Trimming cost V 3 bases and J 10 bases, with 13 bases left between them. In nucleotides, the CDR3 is TGTGCCAGCAGCTACGATCTGGCCGCAGCTTTCTTT. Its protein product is CASSYDLAAAFF. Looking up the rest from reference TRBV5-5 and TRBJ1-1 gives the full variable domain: DAGVTQSPTHLIKTRGQQVTLRCSPISGHKSVSWYQQVLGQGPQFIFQYYEKEERGRGNFPDRFSARQFPNYSSELNVNALLLGDSALYLCASSYDLAAAFFGQGTRLTVV.

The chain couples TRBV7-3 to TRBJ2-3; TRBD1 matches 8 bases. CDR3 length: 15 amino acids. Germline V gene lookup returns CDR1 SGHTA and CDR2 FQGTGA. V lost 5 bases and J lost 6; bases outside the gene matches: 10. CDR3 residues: CASSPGQGLGDTQYF. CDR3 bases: TGTGCCAGCAGCCCCGGACAGGGCTTAGGGGATACGCAGTATTTT.

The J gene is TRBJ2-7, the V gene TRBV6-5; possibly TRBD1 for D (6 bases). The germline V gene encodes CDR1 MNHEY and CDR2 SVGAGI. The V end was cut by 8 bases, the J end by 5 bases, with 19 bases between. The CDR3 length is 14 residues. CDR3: CASGNMNRVNEQYF. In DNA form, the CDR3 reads TGTGCCAGCGGGAATATGAACAGGGTAAACGAGCAGTACTTC.

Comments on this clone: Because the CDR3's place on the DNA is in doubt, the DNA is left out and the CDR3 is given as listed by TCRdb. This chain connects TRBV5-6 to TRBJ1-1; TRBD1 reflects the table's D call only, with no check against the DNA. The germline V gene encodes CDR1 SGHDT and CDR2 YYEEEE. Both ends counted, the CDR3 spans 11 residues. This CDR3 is CASSWGQGAHF.

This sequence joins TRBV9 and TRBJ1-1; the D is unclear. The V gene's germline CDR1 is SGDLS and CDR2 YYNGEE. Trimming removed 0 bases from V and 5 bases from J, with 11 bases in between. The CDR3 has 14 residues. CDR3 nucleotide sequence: TGTGCCAGCAGCGTAGTTAGAGATTTTACTGAAGCTTTCTTT. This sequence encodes CASSVVRDFTEAFF.

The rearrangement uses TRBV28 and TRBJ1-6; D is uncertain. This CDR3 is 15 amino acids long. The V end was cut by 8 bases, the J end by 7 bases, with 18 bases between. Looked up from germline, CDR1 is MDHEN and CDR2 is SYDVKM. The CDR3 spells CASGQRNGLNSPLHF. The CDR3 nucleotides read TGTGCCAGCGGCCAGAGGAACGGCCTAAATTCACCCCTCCACTTT.

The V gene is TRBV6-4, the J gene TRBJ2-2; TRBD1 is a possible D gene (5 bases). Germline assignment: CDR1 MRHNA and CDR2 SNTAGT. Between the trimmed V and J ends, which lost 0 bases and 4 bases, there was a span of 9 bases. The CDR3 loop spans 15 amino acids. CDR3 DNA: TGTGCCAGCAGTGACTCGACCCAGGGCACCGGGGAGCTGTTTTTT. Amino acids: CASSDSTQGTGELFF.

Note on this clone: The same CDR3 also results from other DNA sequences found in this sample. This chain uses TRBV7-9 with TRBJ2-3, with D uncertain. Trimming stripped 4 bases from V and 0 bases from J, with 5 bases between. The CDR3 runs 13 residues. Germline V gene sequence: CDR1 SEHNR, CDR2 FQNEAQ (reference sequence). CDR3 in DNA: TGTGCCAGCAGCTCCACTAGCACAGATACGCAGTATTTT. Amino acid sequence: CASSSTSTDTQYF.

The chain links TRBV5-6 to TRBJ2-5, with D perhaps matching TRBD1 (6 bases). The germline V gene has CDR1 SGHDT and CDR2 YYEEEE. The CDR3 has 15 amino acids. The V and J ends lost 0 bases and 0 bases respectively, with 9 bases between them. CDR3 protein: CASSLGQANQETQYF. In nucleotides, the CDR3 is TGTGCCAGCAGCTTGGGACAGGCAAACCAAGAGACCCAGTACTTC. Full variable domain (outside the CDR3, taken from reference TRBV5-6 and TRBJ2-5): DAGVTQSPTHLIKTRGQQVTLRCSPKSGHDTVSWYQQALGQGPQFIFQYYEEEERQRGNFPDRFSGHQFPNYSSELNVNALLLGDSALYLCASSLGQANQETQYFGPGTRLLVL.

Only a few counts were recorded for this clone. The CDR3 DNA sequence: TGTGCCAGCAATTCGTCGAAAGGCACAGGGACCCAGGAGTCAAATTCCTACGAGCAGTACTTC. This translates into CASNSSKGTGTQESNSYEQYF. The chain is built from TRBV21-1 and TRBJ2-7; no DNA check was done on the table's D call, TRBD1. TRBV21-1 is recorded as a pseudogene. The CDR3 sequence is 21 residues long.

CDR3 nucleotide sequence: TGTGCCAGCAGCTCCAGGGACACCGGGGAGCTGTTTTTT. Protein product: CASSSRDTGELFF. The gene calls are TRBV11-3 and TRBJ2-2; maybe TRBD1 (5 bases). This CDR3 is 13 amino acids long. Trimming shortened V by 4 bases and J by 3 bases, and 6 bases separated the two germline ends. Germline CDR1 SGHNT, CDR2 YENEEA.

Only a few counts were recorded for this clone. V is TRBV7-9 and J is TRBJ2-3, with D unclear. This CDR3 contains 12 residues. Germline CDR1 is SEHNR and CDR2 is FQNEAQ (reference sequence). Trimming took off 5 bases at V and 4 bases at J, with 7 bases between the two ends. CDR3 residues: CASSRVPDTQYF. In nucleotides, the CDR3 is TGTGCCAGCAGCAGAGTGCCAGATACGCAGTATTTT.